The rows below give T cell receptor beta chains drawn from one sample of a study of CD8 T cells in Susac syndrome. TCRdb re-called the immunoSEQ multiplex PCR reads through MiXCR, storing one row per CDR3 protein. Among about 250,000 distinct CDR3 sequences, approximately 92% were seen once, and the ten largest hold approximately 0.07%. Sequences were obtained from CD4+ T cells from PBMCs. Receptors originate from a human donor with multiple sclerosis. The CDR3 runs from the conserved cysteine through the conserved F or W. The D gene is left open where the match is weak. Not every row has a clone size; where given, it reads once, few, many or a size class.

j_gene: TRBJ1-1; d_gene: .; abundance: .; v_gene: TRBV19; CDR3aa: CASSPTGGAANTEAFF; CDR3nt: TGTGCCAGTAGTCCCACGGGGGGGGCCGCGAACACTGAAGCTTTCTTT
j_gene: TRBJ1-2; d_gene: .; abundance: .; v_gene: TRBV3-1; CDR3aa: CASSQGPGYAYGYTF; CDR3nt: TGTGCCAGCAGCCAAGGCCCGGGTTATGCCTATGGCTACACCTTC
j_gene: TRBJ2-5; d_gene: .; abundance: .; v_gene: TRBV28; CDR3aa: CASSLVLGSQYF; CDR3nt: TGTGCCAGCAGTTTGGTCCTCGGGTCCCAGTACTTC
j_gene: TRBJ1-3; d_gene: .; abundance: .; v_gene: TRBV21-1; CDR3aa: CASSDRLWPGNTIYF; CDR3nt: TGTGCCAGCAGTGACAGGTTATGGCCTGGAAACACCATATATTTT
j_gene: TRBJ1-5; d_gene: .; abundance: .; v_gene: TRBV28; CDR3aa: CATSLVGGTQHF; CDR3nt: TGTGCCACCTCTCTGGTGGGGGGAACCCAGCATTTT
j_gene: TRBJ2-5; d_gene: .; abundance: .; v_gene: TRBV6-1; CDR3aa: CASGGILETQYF; CDR3nt: TGTGCCAGCGGGGGGATTTTGGAGACCCAGTACTTC
j_gene: TRBJ1-1; d_gene: .; abundance: .; v_gene: TRBV20-1; CDR3aa: CSASLQLSTEAFF; CDR3nt: TGCAGTGCTAGCCTACAGCTCTCCACTGAAGCTTTCTTT
j_gene: TRBJ2-3; d_gene: .; abundance: .; v_gene: TRBV7-2; CDR3aa: CASSLARLDTQYF; CDR3nt: TGTGCCAGCAGCTTAGCGCGACTAGATACGCAGTATTTT
j_gene: TRBJ2-1; d_gene: TRBD1; abundance: once; v_gene: TRBV5-6; CDR3aa: CASSRITGAGEQFF; CDR3nt: TGTGCCAGCAGCCGGATCACAGGGGCAGGTGAGCAGTTCTTC
j_gene: TRBJ2-2; d_gene: TRBD2; abundance: .; v_gene: TRBV6-6; CDR3aa: CASSYGGGKVGELFF; CDR3nt: TGTGCCAGCAGTTACGGGGGGGGGAAGGTCGGGGAGCTGTTTTTT
j_gene: TRBJ2-2; d_gene: .; abundance: few; v_gene: TRBV5-1; CDR3aa: CASSLGNTGELFF; CDR3nt: TGTGCCAGCAGTTTGGGAAACACCGGGGAGCTGTTTTTT
j_gene: TRBJ2-5; d_gene: TRBD2; abundance: .; v_gene: TRBV7-3; CDR3aa: CASSLSSASGQETQYF; CDR3nt: TGTGCCAGCAGCTTAAGCAGCGCTAGCGGCCAAGAGACCCAGTACTTC
j_gene: TRBJ1-5; d_gene: .; abundance: .; v_gene: TRBV15; CDR3aa: CATSDDRSNQPQHF; CDR3nt: TGTGCCACCAGCGACGACAGGAGCAATCAGCCCCAGCATTTT
j_gene: TRBJ2-5; d_gene: .; abundance: .; v_gene: TRBV12-3/TRBV12-4; CDR3aa: CASSLSRDARETQYF; CDR3nt: TGTGCCAGCAGTTTATCCCGGGACGCCCGAGAGACCCAGTACTTC
j_gene: TRBJ2-5; d_gene: TRBD2; abundance: .; v_gene: TRBV9; CDR3aa: CASSVGASGRGGQETQYF; CDR3nt: TGTGCCAGCAGCGTAGGCGCTAGCGGGAGGGGAGGGCAAGAGACCCAGTACTTC
j_gene: TRBJ2-2; d_gene: .; abundance: once; v_gene: TRBV7-9; CDR3aa: CASSSPGGHGELFF; CDR3nt: TGTGCCAGCAGCTCCCCAGGGGGGCACGGGGAGCTGTTTTTT
j_gene: TRBJ2-7; d_gene: TRBD2; abundance: .; v_gene: TRBV5-1; CDR3aa: CASSLLASGLQPYEQYF; CDR3nt: TGCGCCAGCAGCTTGTTGGCTAGCGGGTTACAACCCTACGAGCAGTACTTC
j_gene: TRBJ2-1; d_gene: .; abundance: .; v_gene: TRBV20-1; CDR3aa: CSARGLTGPSSYNEQFF; CDR3nt: TGCAGTGCTAGAGGCCTAACGGGCCCAAGCTCCTACAATGAGCAGTTCTTC
j_gene: TRBJ2-3; d_gene: TRBD2; abundance: .; v_gene: TRBV29-1; CDR3aa: CSAGKIGLAGGPGTQYF; CDR3nt: TGCAGCGCTGGGAAGATTGGTCTAGCGGGAGGCCCGGGTACGCAGTATTTT
j_gene: TRBJ1-5; d_gene: .; abundance: .; v_gene: TRBV7-6; CDR3aa: CASSLGAAGGPQHF; CDR3nt: TGTGCCAGCAGCTTAGGGGCGGCTGGAGGGCCCCAGCATTTT
j_gene: TRBJ1-2; d_gene: .; abundance: once; v_gene: TRBV12-3/TRBV12-4; CDR3aa: CASSPLGRAGGYTF; CDR3nt: TGTGCCAGCAGCCCCCTTGGCAGGGCTGGAGGCTACACCTTC
j_gene: TRBJ1-1; d_gene: .; abundance: .; v_gene: TRBV25-1; CDR3aa: CASSEFGRNTEAFF; CDR3nt: TGTGCCAGCAGTGAATTTGGCAGGAACACTGAAGCTTTCTTT
j_gene: TRBJ1-1; d_gene: .; abundance: .; v_gene: TRBV5-1; CDR3aa: CASSLVSGVTEAFF; CDR3nt: TGCGCCAGCAGCTTGGTTTCAGGGGTCACTGAAGCTTTCTTT
j_gene: TRBJ1-1; d_gene: .; abundance: .; v_gene: TRBV29-1; CDR3aa: CSVGKVMDTEAFF; CDR3nt: TGCAGCGTTGGTAAGGTGATGGACACTGAAGCTTTCTTT
j_gene: TRBJ2-3; d_gene: .; abundance: once; v_gene: TRBV10-1; CDR3aa: CASSESGYTQYF; CDR3nt: TGCGCCAGCAGTGAGTCTGGATATACGCAGTATTTT
j_gene: TRBJ2-2; d_gene: .; abundance: .; v_gene: TRBV12-3/TRBV12-4; CDR3aa: CASTSKRRELFF; CDR3nt: TGTGCCAGCACTTCCAAACGCAGGGAGCTGTTTTTT
j_gene: TRBJ2-7; d_gene: TRBD1; abundance: .; v_gene: TRBV11-2; CDR3aa: CASSFRAGQGYYEQYF; CDR3nt: TGTGCCAGCAGCTTCCGTGCGGGACAGGGGTACTACGAGCAGTACTTC
j_gene: TRBJ2-3; d_gene: TRBD2; abundance: .; v_gene: TRBV12-3/TRBV12-4; CDR3aa: CASGRLAGFTDTQYF; CDR3nt: TGTGCCAGCGGGAGACTAGCGGGGTTCACAGATACGCAGTATTTT
j_gene: TRBJ1-1; d_gene: .; abundance: .; v_gene: TRBV23-1; CDR3aa: CASSHFKTEGNTEAFF; CDR3nt: TGCGCCAGCAGTCACTTCAAGACAGAGGGGAACACTGAAGCTTTCTTT
j_gene: TRBJ2-7; d_gene: .; abundance: .; v_gene: TRBV4-1; CDR3aa: CASSQERARGSYEQYF; CDR3nt: TGCGCCAGCAGCCAAGAGCGGGCCAGGGGATCCTACGAGCAGTACTTC
j_gene: TRBJ2-7; d_gene: .; abundance: .; v_gene: TRBV29-1; CDR3aa: CSVVSGSTYEQYF; CDR3nt: TGCAGCGTTGTGTCGGGTAGTACCTACGAGCAGTACTTC
j_gene: TRBJ1-1; d_gene: .; abundance: .; v_gene: TRBV29-1; CDR3aa: CSVTLGQNTEAFF; CDR3nt: TGCAGCGTTACTTTGGGACAGAACACTGAAGCTTTCTTT
j_gene: TRBJ2-2; d_gene: .; abundance: .; v_gene: TRBV4-1; CDR3aa: CASSQVRLLNTGELFF; CDR3nt: TGCGCCAGCAGCCAAGTGAGACTTCTAAACACCGGGGAGCTGTTTTTT
j_gene: TRBJ2-1; d_gene: .; abundance: once; v_gene: TRBV6-4; CDR3aa: CASSGGTYGHEQFF; CDR3nt: TGTGCCAGCAGTGGTGGGACCTATGGGCATGAGCAGTTCTTC
j_gene: TRBJ1-1; d_gene: .; abundance: .; v_gene: TRBV5-1; CDR3aa: CASSLWGRSTEAFF; CDR3nt: TGCGCCAGCAGCTTGTGGGGGAGGAGCACTGAAGCTTTCTTT
j_gene: TRBJ2-6; d_gene: .; abundance: .; v_gene: TRBV24-1; CDR3aa: CATSDTSGANVLTF; CDR3nt: TGTGCCACCAGTGACACATCTGGGGCCAACGTCCTGACTTTC
j_gene: TRBJ2-1; d_gene: .; abundance: .; v_gene: TRBV5-1; CDR3aa: CASSSYRQKSNEQFF; CDR3nt: TGCGCCAGCAGCTCCTATCGACAGAAGTCCAATGAGCAGTTCTTC
j_gene: TRBJ2-3; d_gene: .; abundance: .; v_gene: TRBV28; CDR3aa: CASSDHSEGTDTQYF; CDR3nt: TGTGCCAGCAGTGACCATTCTGAGGGCACAGATACGCAGTATTTT
j_gene: TRBJ1-5; d_gene: TRBD1; abundance: .; v_gene: TRBV29-1; CDR3aa: CSVGDRDQPQHF; CDR3nt: TGCAGCGTTGGGGACAGGGACCAGCCCCAGCATTTT
j_gene: TRBJ1-2; d_gene: .; abundance: .; v_gene: TRBV5-1; CDR3aa: CASSLLTGGHYGYTF; CDR3nt: TGCGCCAGCAGCCTTCTTACGGGGGGCCACTATGGCTACACCTTC
j_gene: TRBJ2-5; d_gene: TRBD1; abundance: .; v_gene: TRBV4-1; CDR3aa: CASSQAGTGVLETQYF; CDR3nt: TGCGCCAGCAGCCAAGCCGGGACAGGGGTGTTAGAGACCCAGTACTTC
j_gene: TRBJ1-2; d_gene: TRBD1; abundance: .; v_gene: TRBV5-6; CDR3aa: CASSLQGDGYTF; CDR3nt: TGTGCCAGCAGCCTCCAGGGGGATGGCTACACCTTC
j_gene: TRBJ2-2; d_gene: .; abundance: .; v_gene: TRBV20-1; CDR3aa: CSARQPRGGNTGELFF; CDR3nt: TGCAGTGCTAGACAACCGCGAGGCGGCAACACCGGGGAGCTGTTTTTT
j_gene: TRBJ2-7; d_gene: .; abundance: once; v_gene: TRBV6-6; CDR3aa: CASSLDRYSYEQYF; CDR3nt: TGTGCCAGCAGCCTAGACAGGTACTCCTACGAGCAGTACTTC
j_gene: TRBJ2-6; d_gene: .; abundance: once; v_gene: TRBV9; CDR3aa: CASSVGGVSGANVLTF; CDR3nt: TGTGCCAGCAGCGTAGGGGGGGTCTCCGGGGCCAACGTCCTGACTTTC